This T cell receptor beta chain was retrieved from a study of human T cells and chemical hapten exposure. Study findings and constraints: TCRs above 1 in 1000 frequency stayed constant with DPC sensitization. Controls formed significantly fewer large CDR3 similarity clusters than expanded TCRs did.

V gave up 6 bases and J gave up 9 bases, with 15 bases separating them. The CDR3 has 12 amino acids. Per the germline V gene, CDR1 is DFQATT and CDR2 is SNEGSKA (reference sequence). Library preparation tagged each individual cDNA molecule with a unique molecular identifier. TCRdb passed the RACE reads through MiXCR, listing each CDR3 protein once. The profile shows roughly 380,000 distinct CDR3 sequences, 4.8% of them singletons. Stated time point: patch test 1, 2 weeks after DPC sensitization. The treatment denotes: therapeutic diphenylcyclopropenone sensitization with weekly scalp DPC. As for this clonotype: The antigen is unknown.

The starting material was whole blood, obtained in connection with sensitization to the hapten diphenylcyclopropenone (DPC). The source is a woman in her fifties or sixties with alopecia areata. Some clones in this sample may be carry-over from other donors' samples. The genes are TRBV20-1 and TRBJ2-1, with D perhaps matching TRBD1 (6 bases). CDR3 region: CSAEDSASEQFF. The CDR3 DNA reads TGCAGTGCGGAGGACAGTGCGAGTGAGCAGTTCTTC.